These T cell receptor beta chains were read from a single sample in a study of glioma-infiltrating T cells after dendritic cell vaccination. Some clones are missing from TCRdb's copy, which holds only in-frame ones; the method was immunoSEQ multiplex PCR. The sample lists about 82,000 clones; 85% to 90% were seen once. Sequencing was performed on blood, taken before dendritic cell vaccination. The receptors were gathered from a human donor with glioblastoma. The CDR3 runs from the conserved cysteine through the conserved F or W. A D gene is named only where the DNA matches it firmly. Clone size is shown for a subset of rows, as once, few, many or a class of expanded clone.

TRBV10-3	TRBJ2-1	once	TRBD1	CAISGGTGLYNEQFF	TGTGCCATCAGTGGGGGGACAGGGCTCTACAATGAGCAGTTCTTC
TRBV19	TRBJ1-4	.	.	CASSFDRFEKLFF	TGTGCCAGTAGTTTCGACAGGTTTGAAAAACTGTTTTTT
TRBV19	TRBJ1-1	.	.	CASSIGPAATEAFF	TGTGCCAGTAGTATAGGGCCGGCGGCGACTGAAGCTTTCTTT
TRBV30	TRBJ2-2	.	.	CAWSVGQSYRWELFF	TGTGCCTGGAGTGTCGGACAGTCCTACCGGTGGGAGCTGTTTTTT
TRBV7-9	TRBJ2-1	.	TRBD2	CASSLGAGGHEQFF	TGTGCCAGCAGCTTAGGAGCGGGAGGGCATGAGCAGTTCTTC
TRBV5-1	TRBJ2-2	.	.	CASSQTGRDTGELFF	TGCGCCAGCAGCCAAACAGGGAGGGACACCGGGGAGCTGTTTTTT
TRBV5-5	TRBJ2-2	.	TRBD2	CASSLVLADTGELFF	TGTGCCAGCAGCTTGGTTCTAGCGGACACCGGGGAGCTGTTTTTT
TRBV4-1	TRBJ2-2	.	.	CASSRQTGELFF	TGCGCCAGCAGCAGACAAACCGGGGAGCTGTTTTTT
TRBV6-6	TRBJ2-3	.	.	CASSSEDTQYF	TGTGCCAGCAGCTCAGAAGATACGCAGTATTTT
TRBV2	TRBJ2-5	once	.	CASTRAGWKETQYF	TGTGCCAGCACTCGGGCAGGGTGGAAAGAGACCCAGTACTTC
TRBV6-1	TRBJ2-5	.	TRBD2	CASMWTSGLSETQYF	TGTGCCAGCATGTGGACTAGCGGGCTTAGCGAGACCCAGTACTTC
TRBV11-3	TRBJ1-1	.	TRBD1	CASSLSPGQLPAFF	TGTGCCAGCAGCTTGTCCCCGGGACAGTTACCAGCTTTCTTT
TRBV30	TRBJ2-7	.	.	CAWSPNREQYF	TGTGCCTGGAGTCCAAATCGGGAGCAGTACTTC
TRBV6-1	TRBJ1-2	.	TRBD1	CATTQRGTGEGYTF	TGTGCCACTACGCAGAGGGGGACAGGGGAAGGCTACACCTTC
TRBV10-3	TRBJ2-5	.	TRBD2	CAISEGRGGNQETQYF	TGTGCCATCAGTGAGGGGCGGGGGGGAAACCAAGAGACCCAGTACTTC
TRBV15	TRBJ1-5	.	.	CATSRDLQVNQPQHF	TGTGCCACCAGCAGAGATCTACAGGTTAATCAGCCCCAGCATTTT
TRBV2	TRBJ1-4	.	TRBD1	CASSPRTGNPEKLFF	TGTGCCAGCAGCCCCCGGACAGGGAATCCTGAAAAACTGTTTTTT
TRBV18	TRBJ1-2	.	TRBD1	CASSPGQARYGYTF	TGTGCCAGCTCACCGGGACAGGCGCGCTATGGCTACACCTTC
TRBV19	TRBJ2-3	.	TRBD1	CASSIGGQGISDTQYF	TGTGCCAGTAGTATCGGAGGACAGGGTATTTCAGATACGCAGTATTTT
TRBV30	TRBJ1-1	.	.	CAWSGFMNTEAFF	TGTGCCTGGAGCGGGTTCATGAACACTGAAGCTTTCTTT
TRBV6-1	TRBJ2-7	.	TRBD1	CATSSGQGAREQYF	TGTGCCACTTCGAGTGGACAGGGAGCCCGCGAGCAGTACTTC
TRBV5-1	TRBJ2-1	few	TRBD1	CASSLETGVIEQFF	TGCGCCAGCAGCTTGGAGACAGGGGTTATTGAGCAGTTCTTC
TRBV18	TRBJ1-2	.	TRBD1	CASSPLGQPGYTF	TGTGCCAGCTCACCATTGGGACAGCCCGGCTACACCTTC
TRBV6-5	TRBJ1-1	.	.	CASSKTGETEAFF	TGTGCCAGCAGTAAGACAGGAGAAACTGAAGCTTTCTTT
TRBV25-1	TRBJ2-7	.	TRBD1	CASSDQTTGAYEQYF	TGTGCCAGCAGTGATCAAACCACAGGGGCCTACGAGCAGTACTTC
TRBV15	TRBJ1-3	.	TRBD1	CATTETGSPNTIYF	TGTGCCACTACTGAGACAGGGTCCCCCAACACCATATATTTT
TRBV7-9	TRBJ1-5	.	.	CASSSQGNQPQHF	TGTGCCAGCAGCTCACAGGGTAATCAGCCCCAGCATTTT
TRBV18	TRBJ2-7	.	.	CASSPAGDPYEQYF	TGTGCCAGCTCACCAGCAGGGGACCCCTACGAGCAGTACTTC
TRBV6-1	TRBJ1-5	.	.	CASSELDQPQHF	TGTGCCAGCAGTGAACTAGATCAGCCCCAGCATTTT
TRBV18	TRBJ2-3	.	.	CASSAGTDTQYF	TGTGCCAGCTCAGCAGGCACAGATACGCAGTATTTT
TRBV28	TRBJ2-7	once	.	CASTGQTSYEQYF	TGTGCCAGCACCGGACAGACATCCTACGAGCAGTACTTC
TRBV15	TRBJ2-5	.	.	CATSRSQYQETQYF	TGTGCCACCAGCAGATCACAGTACCAAGAGACCCAGTACTTC
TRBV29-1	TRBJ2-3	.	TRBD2	CSVEDLLTPGAGATDTQYF	TGCAGCGTTGAAGATCTCCTAACCCCCGGGGCGGGAGCCACAGATACGCAGTATTTT
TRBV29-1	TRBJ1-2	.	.	CSVRSGESYGYTF	TGCAGCGTTAGGTCCGGGGAGTCCTATGGCTACACCTTC
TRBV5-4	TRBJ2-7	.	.	CASSLFPTAGEQYF	TGTGCCAGCAGCTTGTTCCCGACGGCGGGCGAGCAGTACTTC
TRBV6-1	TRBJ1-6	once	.	CASGIGQNNNSPLHF	TGTGCCAGCGGGATTGGACAGAATAATAATTCACCCCTCCACTTT
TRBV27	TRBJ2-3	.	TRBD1	CASRRKIGQGAVDTQYF	TGTGCCAGCAGGCGAAAGATAGGACAGGGGGCGGTAGATACGCAGTATTTT
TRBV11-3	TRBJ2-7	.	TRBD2	CASTSWEGGEQYF	TGTGCCAGCACCTCCTGGGAGGGAGGCGAGCAGTACTTC
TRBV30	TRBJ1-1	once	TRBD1	CAWSDYGQGVWSTEAFF	TGTGCCTGGAGTGACTATGGACAGGGGGTATGGAGCACTGAAGCTTTCTTT
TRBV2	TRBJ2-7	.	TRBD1	CASSWDSSRSYEQYF	TGTGCCAGCAGCTGGGACAGCTCCCGCTCCTACGAGCAGTACTTC
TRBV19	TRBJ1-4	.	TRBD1	CASTLNRGPDEKLFF	TGTGCCAGTACTCTCAACAGGGGGCCGGATGAAAAACTGTTTTTT
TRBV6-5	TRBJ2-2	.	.	CASSYSGLNTGELFF	TGTGCCAGCAGTTACTCGGGGCTGAACACCGGGGAGCTGTTTTTT
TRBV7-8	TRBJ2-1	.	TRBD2	CASSMGLNREQFF	TGTGCCAGCAGCATGGGACTAAATCGTGAGCAGTTCTTC
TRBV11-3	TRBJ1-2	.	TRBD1	CASSLEGRGFYGYTF	TGTGCCAGCAGCTTAGAGGGCAGGGGGTTCTATGGCTACACCTTC
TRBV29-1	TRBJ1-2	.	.	CSVSTGEYGYTF	TGCAGCGTTTCCACGGGGGAGTATGGCTACACCTTC